Shown below are 9 T cell receptor beta chains from a single sample sequenced in a study of quantifying T cell responses using KT2 cells. Study summary: cDNA was made from DNase-treated RNA using alpha and beta constant primers.

An oligo carrying a UMI was ligated to the cDNA 3' end. The first PCR ran about 4 cycles with an equimolar RC1.1 and RC1.2 beta primer mix. TCRdb itself ran the UMI-ligation and nested PCR reads through MiXCR, one entry per CDR3 protein. The data show 25,000 to 40,000 distinct CDR3 sequences, 9% to 12% seen once. Source material: PBMCs spiked with cells of the T cell clone KT2. The receptor set was obtained from a human donor.

A few counts support this clonotype. The CDR3, as DNA: TGTGCCAGCAGTCGGGAGGGACTAGCGCCAGATACGCAGTATTTT. It codes for CASSREGLAPDTQYF. The V call is TRBV2, the J call TRBJ2-3; 10 bases are shared with TRBD2. Germline trimming cut 5 bases from V and 4 bases from J; bases unmatched to any gene: 6. Germline V gene data show CDR1 as SNHLY and CDR2 as FYNNEI. This CDR3 spans 15 amino acids.

The chain employs TRBV3-1 and TRBJ1-1, with TRBD1 identical over 8 bases. Germline V gene lookup returns CDR1 LGHDT and CDR2 YNNKEL (reference sequence). The CDR3 has 15 amino acids. V shed 1 base and J 4 bases; nucleotides not matched to a gene: 5. CDR3 DNA sequence: TGTGCCAGCAGCCAAGCCGGGACAGGCATCACTGAAGCTTTCTTT. It codes for CASSQAGTGITEAFF.

Only a few counts were recorded for this clonotype. The chain joins TRBV10-2 to TRBJ2-2, with D maybe TRBD2 (5 bases). The germline V gene encodes CDR1 WSHSY and CDR2 SAAADI. CDR3 length: 16 amino acids. Trimming removed 6 bases at V and 0 bases at J, with 14 bases between. The CDR3 sequence: CASRLSGSSNTGELFF. In DNA form, the CDR3 reads TGCGCCAGCAGGCTTTCGGGGTCCTCGAACACCGGGGAGCTGTTTTTT.

This clonotype came up a few times. The chain carries TRBV12-3 or TRBV12-4 and TRBJ2-4, with a weak D call TRBD1 (5 bases). This CDR3 contains 15 residues. The V end lost 5 bases, the J end lost 2 bases, and 13 bases lay between the germline ends. The CDR3 DNA follows: TGTGCCAGCAGTCCCGCAGGGTTGTCCAAAAACATTCAGTACTTC. It encodes CASSPAGLSKNIQYF.

The J gene is TRBJ1-3, the V gene TRBV10-3, with D perhaps matching TRBD1 (6 bases). CDR1 is ENHRY, CDR2 SYGVKD, per germline. Trimming took off 6 bases at V and 0 bases at J, with 9 bases between the two ends. This CDR3 has 14 residues. The CDR3 spells CAIRQGTSGNTIYF. For the CDR3, the DNA is TGTGCCATCAGACAGGGTACCTCTGGAAACACCATATATTTT.

This clonotype was counted between two and nine times. V and J are TRBV12-3 or TRBV12-4 and TRBJ1-2; no reliable D call. Deletions cut 3 bases from V and 4 bases from J, with 12 bases between. The CDR3 totals 14 residues. Here the CDR3 reads CASSFGRRSYGYTF. CDR3 sequence (DNA): TGTGCCAGCAGTTTCGGCAGGCGAAGCTATGGCTACACCTTC.

This clonotype was recorded at least ten times. This chain connects TRBV28 to TRBJ1-5, with 8 bases identical to TRBD1. Germline assignment: CDR1 MDHEN and CDR2 SYDVKM. V shed 6 bases, J shed 4 bases, and the junction held 8 bases outside the gene matches. This CDR3 spans 15 amino acids. For the CDR3, the DNA is TGTGCCAGCAGGATACAGGGGGGTGGTAATCAGCCCCAGCATTTT. Residues: CASRIQGGGNQPQHF.

V and J are TRBV2 and TRBJ1-1; D is perhaps TRBD1 (5 bases). This CDR3 comprises 14 residues. V was pared by 3 bases and J by 6 bases, with 14 bases between. CDR1 is SNHLY, CDR2 FYNNEI, per germline. The CDR3 DNA follows: TGTGCCAGCAGTGACAGGGACCTTGGGCCTGAAGCTTTCTTT. Translating it yields CASSDRDLGPEAFF.

At least ten counts were recorded for this clonotype. The rearrangement links TRBV12-5 to TRBJ1-4, with 9 bases that match TRBD1. The CDR3 runs 14 residues. The trim removed 6 bases at V and 6 bases at J, leaving 5 bases unmatched. The V gene's germline CDR1 is LGHNT and CDR2 FRNRAP. CDR3 DNA sequence: TGTGCTAGTGGCTCGGGACAGGGAGATGAAAAACTGTTTTTT. Amino acid sequence: CASGSGQGDEKLFF.